One sample yielded the 15 T cell receptor beta chains listed below, sequenced in a study of shared clonotypes between healthy human individuals. Produced via immunoSEQ multiplex PCR; TCRdb's table is partial and in-frame only. The table lists 2,100,000 or so clones, nearly 97% of them singletons. Source material: naive CD4+ T cells sorted from blood. Specified subset: CD45RA+ positively selected. All receptors come from a man in his late teens or twenties in good health.

This rearrangement joins TRBV7-9 to TRBJ2-5; 9 bases line up with TRBD1. V shed 4 bases and J 4 bases; nucleotides not matched to a gene: 4. Looked up from germline, CDR1 is SEHNR and CDR2 is FQNEAQ (reference sequence). The CDR3 loop spans 14 amino acids. The CDR3 DNA reads TGTGCCAGCAGCTCCTGGACAGGGGCAGAGACCCAGTACTTC. Translation gives CASSSWTGAETQYF.

The V gene is TRBV27, the J gene TRBJ1-3; 8 nucleotides match TRBD1. The CDR3 length is 17 residues. Germline CDR1 MNHEY, CDR2 SMNVEV (reference sequence). V dropped 5 bases and J dropped 4; count of bases not matched to a gene: 13. DNA for the CDR3: TGTGCCAGCAGTCCGACCATCAGGGGGCGAGCGGGAAACACCATATATTTT. Translation: CASSPTIRGRAGNTIYF.

The chain joins TRBV9 to TRBJ2-1, with D maybe TRBD2 (6 bases). The CDR3 is 15 amino acids. Germline CDR1 SGDLS, CDR2 YYNGEE. Trimming pared 6 bases from V and 4 bases from J, leaving 17 bases between. CDR3 sequence: CASNNRSGLYNEQFF. The CDR3 region has the DNA TGTGCCAGCAACAACCGGAGCGGGCTATACAATGAGCAGTTCTTC. Based on the CDR3 plus reference TRBV9 and TRBJ2-1, the full variable domain is DSGVTQTPKHLITATGQRVTLRCSPRSGDLSVYWYQQSLDQGLQFLIQYYNGEERAKGNILERFSAQQFPDLHSELNLSSLELGDSALYFCASNNRSGLYNEQFFGPGTRLTVL.

The J gene is TRBJ2-5, the V gene TRBV28; the D gene is possibly TRBD1 (6 bases). V lost 6 bases and J 1 base, leaving 21 bases between the germline ends. The germline gives CDR1 MDHEN, CDR2 SYDVKM. The CDR3 covers 17 residues. The DNA of the CDR3 is TGTGCCAGCAGATTGAGACTGACAGGAAAAATCCAAGAGACCCAGTACTTC. Its translation: CASRLRLTGKIQETQYF.

The chain links TRBV25-1 to TRBJ2-1, with D unclear. Trimming stripped 10 bases from V and 4 bases from J, with 17 bases between. CDR3 length: 14 residues. Germline V gene data show CDR1 as MGHDK and CDR2 as SYGVNS. The CDR3 DNA follows: TGTGCCACCCACGACGGAAGACGTTACAATGAGCAGTTCTTC. This codes for CATHDGRRYNEQFF.

The chain uses TRBV19 and TRBJ1-2, with D perhaps TRBD1 (5 bases). This CDR3 is built from 16 residues. Germline CDR1 reads LNHDA; CDR2 reads SQIVND (reference sequence). Deletions cut 0 bases from V and 0 bases from J, with 11 bases between. The CDR3 spells CASSIEGQGPNYGYTF. The DNA for the CDR3 is TGTGCCAGTAGTATAGAGGGGCAGGGCCCTAACTATGGCTACACCTTC.

The chain combines TRBV6-5 with TRBJ2-7; D may be TRBD1 or TRBD2 (5 bases each). The germline V and J ends were trimmed by 10 bases and 2 bases, with 15 bases remaining between them. The CDR3 has 13 amino acids. CDR1 and CDR2 from the germline V gene are MNHEY and SVGAGI. The chain's CDR3 is CATRHGTAYEQYF. The CDR3, as DNA: TGTGCCACCCGCCACGGGACGGCCTACGAGCAGTACTTC.

CDR3 bases: TGCGCCAGCAGTTCTCGGAGTTGGGATACGCAGTATTTT. The encoded protein is CASSSRSWDTQYF. The genes are TRBV10-1 and TRBJ2-3, with D unclear. Trimming removed 5 bases from V and 6 bases from J, with 12 bases in between. This CDR3 has 13 amino acids. The germline CDR1 and CDR2 sequences are WNHNN and SYGVQD (reference sequence).

This chain uses TRBV2 with TRBJ1-2; unclear D gene. The CDR3 is made up of 13 amino acids. Trimming shortened V by 7 bases and J by 4 bases, and 13 bases separated the two germline ends. From germline, CDR1 is SNHLY and CDR2 FYNNEI. The CDR3 sequence: CASTVPSLYGYTF. The CDR3, as DNA: TGTGCCAGCACCGTTCCCAGCCTCTATGGCTACACCTTC.

This chain uses TRBV28 with TRBJ2-2; D not resolved. With 7 bases removed from V and 1 base from J, the gap between germline ends came to 1 base. CDR1 is MDHEN, CDR2 SYDVKM, per germline. There are 11 residues in the CDR3. In nucleotides, the CDR3 is TGTGCCAGCAAGAACACCGGGGAGCTGTTTTTT. It yields the protein CASKNTGELFF. The full variable domain, its missing parts supplied by reference TRBV28 and TRBJ2-2, is DVKVTQSSRYLVKRTGEKVFLECVQDMDHENMFWYRQDPGLGLRLIYFSYDVKMKEKGDIPEGYSVSREKKERFSLILESASTNQTSMYLCASKNTGELFFGEGSRLTVL.

Concerning this clone itself: The sample contains more than one DNA sequence encoding this CDR3. V usage is TRBV2 and J usage is TRBJ2-7; unclear D gene. Trimming took off 1 base at V and 3 bases at J, with 7 bases between the two ends. Germline CDR1 is SNHLY and CDR2 is FYNNEI. The CDR3 is 13 residues long. DNA for the CDR3: TGTGCCAGCAGTGAAGGGAGATTCTACGAGCAGTACTTC. This gives the protein CASSEGRFYEQYF. The full variable domain, with the rest looked up from reference TRBV2 and TRBJ2-7, is EPEVTQTPSHQVTQMGQEVILRCVPISNHLYFYWYRQILGQKVEFLVSFYNNEISEKSEIFDDQFSVERPDGSNFTLKIRSTKLEDSAMYFCASSEGRFYEQYFGPGTRLTVT.

This chain connects TRBV4-2 to TRBJ1-2; D not certain. The CDR3 is made up of 14 amino acids. V lost 0 bases, J lost 7 bases, and 12 bases lay in between. Germline V gene data show CDR1 as LGHNA and CDR2 as YNFKEQ. CDR3 protein: CASSQDSGRIGYTF. Here the CDR3 DNA reads TGTGCCAGCAGCCAAGATTCGGGTCGCATTGGCTACACCTTC.

V gene TRBV6-5 combines with J gene TRBJ2-7; D gene ambiguous. The CDR3 runs to 14 residues. Germline-derived CDR1 and CDR2 are MNHEY and SVGAGI. V was trimmed by 5 bases and J by 2 bases, leaving 13 bases between them. The CDR3 bases are TGTGCCAGCAGTAGGAGTAGAGGACCCTACGAGCAGTACTTC. Its translation: CASSRSRGPYEQYF.

CDR3 bases: TGTGCCAGCAGCTTAGATCTCGGGGGAAACTCCTACGAGCAGTACTTC. Translated, it gives CASSLDLGGNSYEQYF. V is TRBV11-2 and J is TRBJ2-7, with D possibly matching TRBD2 (6 bases). The ends were cut back, 0 bases at V and 0 bases at J, with 12 bases in the middle. CDR1 SGHAT and CDR2 FQNNGV come from the germline V gene. The CDR3 loop spans 16 amino acids.

The genes are TRBV2 and TRBJ2-7; the D is unclear. V was cut by 10 bases and J by 1 base, with 14 bases left in between. The CDR3 extends over 13 amino acids. The germline CDR1 and CDR2 sequences are SNHLY and FYNNEI. The CDR3 nucleotides read TGTGCCAAATCAACCCAAGTTTCCTACGAGCAGTACTTC. It is translated as CAKSTQVSYEQYF.